This T cell receptor beta chain is drawn from a study of tumor T cells in aggressive B-cell lymphoma. This CDR3 contains 14 residues. V gave up 5 bases and J gave up 3 bases, with 11 bases separating them. From germline, CDR1 is LNHDA and CDR2 SQIVND (reference sequence). Measured with immunoSEQ multiplex PCR; TCRdb has only the in-frame clones, and not every one. The profile shows some 3,500 clones, 92% of them singletons. This TCR derives from an adult with diffuse large B cell lymphoma. The chain recombines TRBV19 with TRBJ2-1; no firm D call. Sequencing input: tumor tissue. Here the CDR3 DNA reads TGTGCCAGTAGTCGTCTTCGGGTCTACAATGAGCAGTTCTTC. It is translated as CASSRLRVYNEQFF.